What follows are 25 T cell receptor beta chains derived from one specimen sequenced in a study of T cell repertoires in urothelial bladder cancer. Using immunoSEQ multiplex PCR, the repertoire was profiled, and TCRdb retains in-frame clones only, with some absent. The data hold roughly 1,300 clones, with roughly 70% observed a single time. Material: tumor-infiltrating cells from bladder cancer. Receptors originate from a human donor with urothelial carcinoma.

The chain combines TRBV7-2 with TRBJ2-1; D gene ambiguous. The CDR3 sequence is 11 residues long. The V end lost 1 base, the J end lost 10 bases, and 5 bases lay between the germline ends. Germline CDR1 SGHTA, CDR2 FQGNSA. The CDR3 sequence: CASSLEYEQFF. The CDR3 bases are TGTGCCAGCAGCTTAGAGTACGAGCAGTTCTTC.

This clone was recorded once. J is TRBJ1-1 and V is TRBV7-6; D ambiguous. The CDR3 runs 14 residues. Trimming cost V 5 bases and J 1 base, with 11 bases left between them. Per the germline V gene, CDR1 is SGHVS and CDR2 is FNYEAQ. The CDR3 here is CASSLRHSNTEAFF. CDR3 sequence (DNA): TGTGCCAGCAGCCTCAGGCACTCGAACACTGAAGCTTTCTTT.

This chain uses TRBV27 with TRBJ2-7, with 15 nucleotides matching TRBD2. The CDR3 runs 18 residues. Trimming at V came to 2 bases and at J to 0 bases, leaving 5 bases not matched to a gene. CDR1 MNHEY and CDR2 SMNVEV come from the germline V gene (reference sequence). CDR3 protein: CASSLRGLAGGRSYEQYF. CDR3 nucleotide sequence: TGTGCCAGCAGTTTACGGGGACTAGCGGGAGGCCGCTCCTACGAGCAGTACTTC.

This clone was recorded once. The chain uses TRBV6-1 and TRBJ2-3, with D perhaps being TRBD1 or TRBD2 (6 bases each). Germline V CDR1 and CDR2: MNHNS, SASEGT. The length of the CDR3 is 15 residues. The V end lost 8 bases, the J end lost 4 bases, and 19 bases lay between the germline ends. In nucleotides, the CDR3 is TGTGCCAGCTTGGGATGGGGGGCCGGGGCAGATACGCAGTATTTT. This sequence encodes CASLGWGAGADTQYF.

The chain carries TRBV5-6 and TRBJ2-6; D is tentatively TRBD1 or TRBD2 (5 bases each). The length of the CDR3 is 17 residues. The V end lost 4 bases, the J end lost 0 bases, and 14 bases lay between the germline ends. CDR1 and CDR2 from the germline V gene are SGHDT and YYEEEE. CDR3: CASSVRDGRSGANVLTF. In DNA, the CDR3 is TGTGCCAGCAGCGTTCGGGACGGACGCTCTGGGGCCAACGTCCTGACTTTC.

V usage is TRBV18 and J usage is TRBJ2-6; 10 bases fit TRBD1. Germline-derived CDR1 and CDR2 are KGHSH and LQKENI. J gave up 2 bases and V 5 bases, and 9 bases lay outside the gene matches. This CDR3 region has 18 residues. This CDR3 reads CASSSYLGQGPGANVLTF. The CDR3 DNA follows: TGTGCCAGCTCATCCTATCTGGGACAGGGGCCTGGGGCCAACGTCCTGACTTTC.

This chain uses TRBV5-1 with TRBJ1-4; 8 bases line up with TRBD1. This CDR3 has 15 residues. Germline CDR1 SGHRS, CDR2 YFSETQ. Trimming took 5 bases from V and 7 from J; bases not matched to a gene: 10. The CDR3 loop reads CASSYQGAAGEKLFF. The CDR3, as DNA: TGCGCCAGCAGTTACCAGGGGGCAGCAGGTGAAAAACTGTTTTTT.

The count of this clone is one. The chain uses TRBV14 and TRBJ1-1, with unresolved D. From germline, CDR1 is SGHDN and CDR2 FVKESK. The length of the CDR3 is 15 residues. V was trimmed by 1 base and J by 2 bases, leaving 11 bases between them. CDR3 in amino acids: CASSQARTANTEAFF. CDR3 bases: TGTGCCAGCAGCCAAGCCCGGACCGCAAACACTGAAGCTTTCTTT. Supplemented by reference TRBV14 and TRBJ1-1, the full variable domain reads EAGVTQFPSHSVIEKGQTVTLRCDPISGHDNLYWYRRVMGKEIKFLLHFVKESKQDESGMPNNRFLAERTGGTYSTLKVQPAELEDSGVYFCASSQARTANTEAFFGQGTRLTVV.

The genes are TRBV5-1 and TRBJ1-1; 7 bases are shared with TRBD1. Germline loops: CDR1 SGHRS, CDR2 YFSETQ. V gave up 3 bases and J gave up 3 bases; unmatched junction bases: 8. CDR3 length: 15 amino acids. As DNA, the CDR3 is TGCGCCAGCAGCTCAGGGGGGAGTCAGGACACTGAAGCTTTCTTT. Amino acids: CASSSGGSQDTEAFF.

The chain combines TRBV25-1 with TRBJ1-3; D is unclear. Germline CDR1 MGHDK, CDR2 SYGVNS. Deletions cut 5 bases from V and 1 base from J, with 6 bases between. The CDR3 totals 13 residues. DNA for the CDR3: TGTGCCAGCAGTAGAGAGTCTGGAAACACCATATATTTT. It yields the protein CASSRESGNTIYF.

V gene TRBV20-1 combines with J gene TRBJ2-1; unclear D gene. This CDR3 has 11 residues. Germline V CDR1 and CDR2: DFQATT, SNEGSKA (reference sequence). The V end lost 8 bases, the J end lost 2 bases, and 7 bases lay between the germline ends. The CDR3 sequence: CSRSPYNEQFF. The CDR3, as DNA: TGCAGTCGATCCCCCTACAATGAGCAGTTCTTC.

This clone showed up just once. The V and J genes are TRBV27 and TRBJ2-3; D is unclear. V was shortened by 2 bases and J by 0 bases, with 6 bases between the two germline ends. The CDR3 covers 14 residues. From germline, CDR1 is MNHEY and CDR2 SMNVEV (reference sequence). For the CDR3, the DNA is TGTGCCAGCAGTTTACTTCACAGCACAGATACGCAGTATTTT. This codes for CASSLLHSTDTQYF.

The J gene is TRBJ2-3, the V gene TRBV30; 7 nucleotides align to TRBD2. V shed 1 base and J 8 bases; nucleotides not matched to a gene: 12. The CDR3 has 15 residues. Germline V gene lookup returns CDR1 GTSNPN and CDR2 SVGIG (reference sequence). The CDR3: CAWSGAGGTGGTQYF. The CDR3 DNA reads TGTGCCTGGAGTGGAGCGGGCGGGACGGGGGGTACGCAGTATTTT.

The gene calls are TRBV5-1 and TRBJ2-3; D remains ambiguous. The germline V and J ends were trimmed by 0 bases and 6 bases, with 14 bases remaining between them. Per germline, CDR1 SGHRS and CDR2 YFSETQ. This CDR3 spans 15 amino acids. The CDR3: CASSLALLPGDTQYF. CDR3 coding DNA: TGCGCCAGCAGCTTGGCTCTCCTACCCGGGGATACGCAGTATTTT.

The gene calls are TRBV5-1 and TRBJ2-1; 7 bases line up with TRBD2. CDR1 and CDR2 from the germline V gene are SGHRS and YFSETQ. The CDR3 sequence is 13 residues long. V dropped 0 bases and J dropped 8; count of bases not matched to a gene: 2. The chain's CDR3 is CASSLGREDEQFF. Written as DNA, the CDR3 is TGCGCCAGCAGCTTGGGACGGGAGGATGAGCAGTTCTTC.

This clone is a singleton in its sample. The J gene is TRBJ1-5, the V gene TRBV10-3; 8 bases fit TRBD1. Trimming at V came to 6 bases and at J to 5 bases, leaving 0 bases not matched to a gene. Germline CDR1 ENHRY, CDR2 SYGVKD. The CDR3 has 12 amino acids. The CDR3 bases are TGTGCCATCAGGACAGGGGATCAGCCCCAGCATTTT. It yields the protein CAIRTGDQPQHF.

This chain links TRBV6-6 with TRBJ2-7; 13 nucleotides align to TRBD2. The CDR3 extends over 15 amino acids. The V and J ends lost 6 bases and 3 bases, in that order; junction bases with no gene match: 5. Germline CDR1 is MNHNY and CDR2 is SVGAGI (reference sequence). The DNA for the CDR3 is TGTGCCAGCAGAACCGGGACTAGCGGGATCTACGAGCAGTACTTC. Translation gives CASRTGTSGIYEQYF.

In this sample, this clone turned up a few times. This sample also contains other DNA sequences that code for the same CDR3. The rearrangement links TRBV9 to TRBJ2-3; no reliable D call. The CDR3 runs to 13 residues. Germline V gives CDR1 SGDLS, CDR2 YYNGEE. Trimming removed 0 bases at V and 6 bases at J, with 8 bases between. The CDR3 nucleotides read TGTGCCAGCAGCGTAGAAGTTCCGGATACGCAGTATTTT. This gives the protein CASSVEVPDTQYF.

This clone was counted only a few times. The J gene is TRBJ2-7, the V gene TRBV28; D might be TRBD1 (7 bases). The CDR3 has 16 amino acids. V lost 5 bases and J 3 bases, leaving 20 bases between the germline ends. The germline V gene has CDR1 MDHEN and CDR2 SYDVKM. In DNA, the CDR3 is TGTGCCAGCAGTGGGGGGACGGGACAGTTGGACTACGAGCAGTACTTC. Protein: CASSGGTGQLDYEQYF. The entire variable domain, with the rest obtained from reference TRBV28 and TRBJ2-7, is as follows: DVKVTQSSRYLVKRTGEKVFLECVQDMDHENMFWYRQDPGLGLRLIYFSYDVKMKEKGDIPEGYSVSREKKERFSLILESASTNQTSMYLCASSGGTGQLDYEQYFGPGTRLTVT.

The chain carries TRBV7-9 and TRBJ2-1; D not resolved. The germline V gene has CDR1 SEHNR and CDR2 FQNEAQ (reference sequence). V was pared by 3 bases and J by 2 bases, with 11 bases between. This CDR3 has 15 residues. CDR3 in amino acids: CASSFSDAPYNEQFF. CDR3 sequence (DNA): TGTGCCAGCAGCTTTAGTGACGCCCCCTACAATGAGCAGTTCTTC.

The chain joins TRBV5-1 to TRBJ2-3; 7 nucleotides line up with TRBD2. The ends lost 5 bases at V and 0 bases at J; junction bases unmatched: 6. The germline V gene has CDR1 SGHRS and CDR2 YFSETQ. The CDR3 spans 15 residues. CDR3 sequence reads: CASRTSHGSTDTQYF. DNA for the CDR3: TGCGCCAGCAGGACTAGCCATGGTAGCACAGATACGCAGTATTTT.

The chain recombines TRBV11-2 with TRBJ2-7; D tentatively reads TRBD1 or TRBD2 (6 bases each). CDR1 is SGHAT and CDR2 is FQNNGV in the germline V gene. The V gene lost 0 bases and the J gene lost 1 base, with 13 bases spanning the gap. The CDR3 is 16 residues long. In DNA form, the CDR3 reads TGTGCCAGCAGCTTAGAGGGCGGAGGGGGGTCCTACGAGCAGTACTTC. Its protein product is CASSLEGGGGSYEQYF.

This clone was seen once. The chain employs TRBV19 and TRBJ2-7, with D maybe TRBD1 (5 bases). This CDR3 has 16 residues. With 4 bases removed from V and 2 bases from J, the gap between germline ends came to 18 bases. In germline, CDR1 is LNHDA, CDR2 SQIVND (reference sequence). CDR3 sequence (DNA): TGTGCCAGTAGTACACGGCACCAGGGTGGGGCCTACGAGCAGTACTTC. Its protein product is CASSTRHQGGAYEQYF.

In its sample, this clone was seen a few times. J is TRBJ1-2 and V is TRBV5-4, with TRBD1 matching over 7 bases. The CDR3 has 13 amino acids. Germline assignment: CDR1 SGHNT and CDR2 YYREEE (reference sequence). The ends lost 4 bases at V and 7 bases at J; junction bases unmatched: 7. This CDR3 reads CASSPGQEIGYTF. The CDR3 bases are TGTGCCAGCAGCCCCGGACAGGAAATTGGCTACACCTTC.

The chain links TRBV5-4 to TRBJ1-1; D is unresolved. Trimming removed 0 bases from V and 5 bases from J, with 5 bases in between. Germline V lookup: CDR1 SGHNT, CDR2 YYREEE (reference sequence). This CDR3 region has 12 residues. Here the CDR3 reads CASSLVSTEAFF. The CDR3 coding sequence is TGTGCCAGCAGCTTGGTTAGTACTGAAGCTTTCTTT. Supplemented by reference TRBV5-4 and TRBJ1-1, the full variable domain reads ETGVTQSPTHLIKTRGQQVTLRCSSQSGHNTVSWYQQALGQGPQFIFQYYREEENGRGNFPPRFSGLQFPNYSSELNVNALELDDSALYLCASSLVSTEAFFGQGTRLTVV.